A single sample is the source of the 27 T cell receptor beta chains below, sequenced in a study of T cells after yellow fever vaccination. TCRdb called the 5' RACE reads again in MiXCR, with one record for every CDR3 protein. Of some 320,000 distinct CDR3 sequences in the sample, around 10% were seen once. The source material was CD4+ T cells sorted from PBMCs, sampled 5 days after the yellow fever booster vaccination. The receptors were gathered from a man between 18 and 35 years old who received the YFV17D yellow fever vaccine.

This clonotype was seen more than once but under ten times. The V and J genes are TRBV6-7 and TRBJ1-2, with TRBD1 as a possible D gene (6 bases). TRBV6-7 is known as an ORF, though its function is uncertain. V shed 2 bases and J shed 6 bases, with 13 bases lying between them. CDR3 length: 14 amino acids. The CDR3 sequence: CASSYPDRCHGYTF. CDR3 in DNA: TGTGCCAGCAGTTACCCTGACAGGTGTCATGGCTACACCTTC.

This clonotype showed up just a few times. This sequence joins TRBV9 and TRBJ1-6; D gene ambiguous. Looked up from germline, CDR1 is SGDLS and CDR2 is YYNGEE. This CDR3 is built from 13 residues. The germline V and J ends were trimmed by 0 bases and 5 bases, with 3 bases remaining between them. CDR3 in DNA: TGTGCCAGCAGCGTAGATCATAATTCACCCCTCCACTTT. Translating it yields CASSVDHNSPLHF.

The chain employs TRBV6-5 and TRBJ2-1, with D possibly being TRBD1 or TRBD2 (5 bases each). The V end lost 5 bases, the J end lost 6 bases, and 14 bases lay between the germline ends. The CDR3 is 14 amino acids. Germline V lookup: CDR1 MNHEY, CDR2 SVGAGI. The CDR3 DNA is TGTGCCAGCAGTCGTTTTGAGGGGAGCAATGAGCAGTTCTTC. This encodes CASSRFEGSNEQFF.

The V gene is TRBV14, the J gene TRBJ2-1, with TRBD2 matching 8 bases. CDR3 length: 17 residues. Germline V gene data show CDR1 as SGHDN and CDR2 as FVKESK. The ends lost 5 bases at V and 4 bases at J; junction bases unmatched: 13. The CDR3 is CASSSRRAGGFYNEQFF. The CDR3 bases are TGTGCCAGCAGCTCAAGACGGGCGGGGGGATTTTACAATGAGCAGTTCTTC.

This clonotype was counted a few times. The chain has TRBV5-1 and TRBJ1-6; D unresolved. V lost 0 bases, J lost 5 bases, and 9 bases lay in between. The CDR3 loop spans 15 amino acids. Germline V CDR1 and CDR2: SGHRS, YFSETQ. The chain's CDR3 is CASSLGSFDNSPLHF. The CDR3 DNA is TGCGCCAGCAGCTTGGGCAGTTTCGATAATTCACCCCTCCACTTT.

The chain carries TRBV6-2 or TRBV6-3 and TRBJ2-5; 8 nucleotides align to TRBD2. The V and J ends lost 4 bases and 2 bases, in that order; junction bases with no gene match: 9. Germline CDR1 MNHEY, CDR2 SVGEGT. This CDR3 has 16 amino acids. CDR3 protein: CASSSPGGPIQETQYF. DNA of the CDR3: TGTGCCAGCAGTTCCCCGGGGGGGCCGATTCAAGAGACCCAGTACTTC.

This clonotype was counted between two and nine times. The chain is built from TRBV2 and TRBJ2-1, with unresolved D. This CDR3 contains 12 residues. Trimming cost V 6 bases and J 3 bases, with 6 bases left between them. CDR1 SNHLY and CDR2 FYNNEI come from the germline V gene. The CDR3 spells CASRLDYNEQFF. The CDR3 DNA reads as TGTGCCAGCAGGCTAGACTACAATGAGCAGTTCTTC.

This clonotype was detected only a few times. The chain is built from TRBV18 and TRBJ2-7, with TRBD1 identical over 9 bases. Trimming cost V 6 bases and J 2 bases; bases outside gene matches: 5. This CDR3 region has 14 residues. Germline loops: CDR1 KGHSH, CDR2 LQKENI. Written as DNA, the CDR3 is TGTGCCAGCTCCTCCGGGACAGGGCCCTACGAGCAGTACTTC. Its protein is CASSSGTGPYEQYF.

The chain carries TRBV20-1 and TRBJ1-1; D gene ambiguous. Between the trimmed V and J ends, which lost 5 bases and 4 bases, there was a span of 17 bases. CDR3 length equals 14 residues. The germline V gene encodes CDR1 DFQATT and CDR2 SNEGSKA (reference sequence). The CDR3 loop is CSARYPWTGTEAFF. CDR3 nucleotide sequence: TGCAGTGCTCGCTACCCCTGGACCGGCACTGAAGCTTTCTTT.

V and J are TRBV29-1 and TRBJ1-1; D is ambiguous. The CDR3 length is 13 residues. The germline V gene encodes CDR1 SQVTM and CDR2 ANQGSEA. V gave up 1 base and J gave up 0 bases, with 6 bases separating them. The DNA of the CDR3 is TGCAGCGTTGAAGGGCGCTTGAACACTGAAGCTTTCTTT. Its protein is CSVEGRLNTEAFF.

The table lists this clonotype with a few counts. This chain uses TRBV20-1 with TRBJ1-2; 9 nucleotides align to TRBD1. This CDR3 region has 14 residues. The V segment lost 3 bases and the J segment 4 bases; nucleotides outside the gene matches: 6. Per the germline V gene, CDR1 is DFQATT and CDR2 is SNEGSKA (reference sequence). Here the CDR3 DNA reads TGCAGTGCTAGTCCGGGACAGGGCAGCTATGGCTACACCTTC. It encodes CSASPGQGSYGYTF.

This clonotype has just a few counts. The chain employs TRBV6-1 and TRBJ1-6; D might be TRBD1 (6 bases). V lost 1 base and J lost 3, with 13 bases in between. The CDR3 consists of 17 residues. The V gene's germline CDR1 is MNHNS and CDR2 SASEGT. Written as DNA, the CDR3 is TGTGCCAGCAGTGAAGTACTTACAGGGTACTATAATTCACCCCTCCACTTT. Its translation is CASSEVLTGYYNSPLHF.

The rearrangement links TRBV6-6 to TRBJ1-5; a weak D match, TRBD1 (5 bases). V gave up 3 bases and J gave up 7 bases, with 13 bases separating them. The CDR3 consists of 14 residues. Per the germline V gene, CDR1 is MNHNY and CDR2 is SVGAGI (reference sequence). In DNA, the CDR3 is TGTGCCAGCAGTTATAGGGGTCAGGGCCAGCCCCAGCATTTT. This codes for CASSYRGQGQPQHF.

This chain uses TRBV20-1 with TRBJ1-2; D is perhaps TRBD1 (6 bases). CDR1 is DFQATT, CDR2 SNEGSKA, per germline (reference sequence). The CDR3 has 13 amino acids. V was cut by 0 bases and J by 8 bases, with 13 bases left in between. The DNA of the CDR3 is TGCAGTGCTAGAGATGGGGGCGTTCCAGGCTACACCTTC. This gives the protein CSARDGGVPGYTF.

The sample holds many counts of this clonotype. The chain couples TRBV4-2 to TRBJ2-3; 9 bases are shared with TRBD2. Unmatched junction bases numbered 6, after V lost 2 bases and J lost 6 bases. The germline CDR1 and CDR2 sequences are LGHNA and YNFKEQ. The CDR3 runs 15 residues. In nucleotides, the CDR3 is TGTGCCAGCAGCCAAACGGGACTAGCAGGCGATACGCAGTATTTT. Translating gives CASSQTGLAGDTQYF.

This rearrangement joins TRBV7-2 to TRBJ2-5; D tentatively fits TRBD1 or TRBD2 (5 bases each). CDR1 SGHTA and CDR2 FQGNSA come from the germline V gene. V was trimmed by 3 bases and J by 2 bases, leaving 16 bases between them. The CDR3 has 16 amino acids. The CDR3 region is CASSFGGARGQETQYF. CDR3 in DNA: TGTGCCAGCAGCTTTGGTGGGGCGCGAGGGCAAGAGACCCAGTACTTC. The full variable domain, its missing parts supplied by reference TRBV7-2 and TRBJ2-5, is GAGVSQSPSNKVTEKGKDVELRCDPISGHTALYWYRQSLGQGLEFLIYFQGNSAPDKSGLPSDRFSAERTGGSVSTLTIQRTQQEDSAVYLCASSFGGARGQETQYFGPGTRLLVL.

This clonotype was detected a few times. The genes are TRBV7-9 and TRBJ2-1, with 9 bases identical to TRBD2. V was pared by 5 bases and J by 7 bases, with 15 bases of the junction left unmatched. The CDR3 loop spans 17 amino acids. Looked up from germline, CDR1 is SEHNR and CDR2 is FQNEAQ (reference sequence). CDR3 sequence: CASSTTLAGAAGNEQFF. The CDR3 DNA reads TGTGCCAGCAGCACGACTTTAGCGGGGGCGGCCGGGAATGAGCAGTTCTTC.

This clonotype was recorded many times. This sequence joins TRBV6-4 and TRBJ2-1; 8 bases are shared with TRBD2. The trim removed 8 bases at V and 9 bases at J, leaving 18 bases unmatched. CDR3 length: 16 residues. The germline V gene encodes CDR1 MRHNA and CDR2 SNTAGT. CDR3 residues: CASRPFSGVPPGEQFF. The CDR3 DNA reads TGTGCCAGCCGACCGTTTAGCGGGGTCCCGCCCGGTGAGCAGTTCTTC.

This clonotype has at least ten counts. The chain carries TRBV12-3 or TRBV12-4 and TRBJ1-2, with 9 bases matching TRBD1. V dropped 7 bases and J dropped 6; count of bases not matched to a gene: 9. The CDR3 totals 14 residues. The CDR3 DNA sequence: TGTGCCAGCAACCGCCGGGACAGGGAAGATGGCTACACCTTC. Its protein is CASNRRDREDGYTF.

V is TRBV3-1 and J is TRBJ2-3, with D unclear. With 4 bases removed from V and 4 bases from J, the gap between germline ends came to 12 bases. The CDR3 is made up of 14 amino acids. Germline lookup yields CDR1 LGHDT and CDR2 YNNKEL (reference sequence). The chain's CDR3 is CASSPATTADTQYF. The CDR3 bases are TGTGCCAGCAGCCCGGCCACAACAGCAGATACGCAGTATTTT.

This clonotype was observed at least ten times. The V call is TRBV12-3 or TRBV12-4, the J call TRBJ2-7; D call uncertain. The V end was cut by 3 bases, the J end by 8 bases, with 14 bases between. The CDR3 is 13 amino acids. The DNA for the CDR3 is TGTGCCAGCAGTTTGGAACAGCCCCACCAGCAGTACTTC. Its protein is CASSLEQPHQQYF.

This clonotype came up a few times. J is TRBJ1-1 and V is TRBV7-9; 8 bases align to TRBD1. This CDR3 is 16 amino acids long. Trimming removed 5 bases from V and 2 bases from J; junction bases left unmatched: 10. Germline V lookup: CDR1 SEHNR, CDR2 FQNEAQ (reference sequence). CDR3 sequence (DNA): TGTGCCAGCAGCCGCGGGACAGGAGAACCTAACACTGAAGCTTTCTTT. Translating gives CASSRGTGEPNTEAFF.

The gene calls are TRBV9 and TRBJ1-1; D gene uncertain. Germline V gene lookup returns CDR1 SGDLS and CDR2 YYNGEE. V lost 0 bases and J lost 1, with 7 bases in between. The CDR3 runs to 14 residues. The CDR3 is CASSVETRNTEAFF. The CDR3 DNA sequence: TGTGCCAGCAGCGTAGAGACAAGGAACACTGAAGCTTTCTTT.

This clonotype came up a few times. The chain has TRBV5-5 and TRBJ2-1, with D hard to call. The germline V gene encodes CDR1 SGHKS and CDR2 YYEKEE (reference sequence). V lost 2 bases to trimming and J lost 9 bases, with 6 bases between them. This CDR3 is 11 amino acids long. Here the CDR3 reads CASSFAGEQFF. DNA for the CDR3: TGTGCCAGCAGCTTTGCAGGTGAGCAGTTCTTC. The complete variable domain, with remaining parts taken from reference TRBV5-5 and TRBJ2-1, reads DAGVTQSPTHLIKTRGQQVTLRCSPISGHKSVSWYQQVLGQGPQFIFQYYEKEERGRGNFPDRFSARQFPNYSSELNVNALLLGDSALYLCASSFAGEQFFGPGTRLTVL.

CDR3 nucleotides: TGTGCCAGCAGCCAATACCGGGACAGGGGGATTTATGGCTACACCTTC. Residues: CASSQYRDRGIYGYTF. V gene TRBV11-2 combines with J gene TRBJ1-2; 11 bases map to TRBD1. In germline, CDR1 is SGHAT, CDR2 FQNNGV. The CDR3 runs 16 residues. Unmatched junction bases numbered 10, after V lost 5 bases and J lost 5 bases.

The CDR3 DNA follows: TGTGCCAGCAGAAGGACGGATGGAAACACCATATATTTT. Protein sequence: CASRRTDGNTIYF. This chain uses TRBV6-5 with TRBJ1-3; no clear D gene. Per germline, CDR1 MNHEY and CDR2 SVGAGI. V lost 6 bases to trimming and J lost 3 bases, with 9 bases between them. The CDR3 extends over 13 amino acids.

The chain couples TRBV5-1 to TRBJ2-2; D not certain. The CDR3 runs 13 residues. The V gene lost 5 bases and the J gene lost 4 bases, with 9 bases spanning the gap. Germline CDR1 reads SGHRS; CDR2 reads YFSETQ. CDR3 in DNA: TGCGCCAGCAGGGGTCCGAGCACCGGGGAGCTGTTTTTT. It encodes CASRGPSTGELFF.